This record looks at one TCR beta chain sequence and its context. The antigen is not known. This specimen comes from a study of cytomegalovirus exposure and HLA in healthy donors. Across the whole study: Around 85 million unique TCR sequences came from HLA-typed donors in an early release. Notes on the study in general: Accounts indicate the classifier identified cytomegalovirus status with strong specificity and sensitivity. The study assumed roughly uniform donor sequencing depth for presence/absence analyses. In a later analysis, a missense DCLRE1C variant was linked to TCR beta V- and J-gene trimming.

The CDR3 consists of 15 residues. Germline values: CDR1 KGHSH, CDR2 LQKENI. V shed 6 bases and J shed 0 bases, with 12 bases lying between them. The PCR contained 60 Vbeta and 13 Jbeta primers. Sequencing was performed with immunoSEQ multiplex PCR; in TCRdb, only in-frame clones are kept and a portion is missing. The sample holds 170,000 or so clones; under 80% are singletons and the top ten take about 13%. The sequence was collected from a woman in her forties or fifties in good health and CMV-seropositive. Sequencing was performed on PBMCs. The gene calls are TRBV18 and TRBJ1-3; D not resolved. CDR3 in DNA: TGTGCCAGCTCGCCTCTTTTGAGCTCTGGAAACACCATATATTTT. Amino acids: CASSPLLSSGNTIYF.